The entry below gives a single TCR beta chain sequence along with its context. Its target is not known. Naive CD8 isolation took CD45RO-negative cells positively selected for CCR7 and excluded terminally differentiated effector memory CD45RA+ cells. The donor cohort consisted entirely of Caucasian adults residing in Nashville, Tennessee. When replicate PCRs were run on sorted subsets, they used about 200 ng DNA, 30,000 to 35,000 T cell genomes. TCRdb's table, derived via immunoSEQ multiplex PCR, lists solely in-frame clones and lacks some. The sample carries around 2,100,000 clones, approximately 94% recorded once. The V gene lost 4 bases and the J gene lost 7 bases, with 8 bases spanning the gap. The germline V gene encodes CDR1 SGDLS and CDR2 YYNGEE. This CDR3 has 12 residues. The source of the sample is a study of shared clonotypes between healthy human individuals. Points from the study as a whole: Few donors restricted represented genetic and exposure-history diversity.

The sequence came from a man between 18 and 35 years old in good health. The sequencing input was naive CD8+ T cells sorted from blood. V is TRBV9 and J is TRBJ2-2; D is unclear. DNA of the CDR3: TGTGCCAGCAGCCTCCAAGTCGGGGAGCTGTTTTTT. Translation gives CASSLQVGELFF.